These T cell receptor beta chains were read from a single sample in a study of blood T cell repertoires in COVID-19. The assay was immunoSEQ multiplex PCR, and TCRdb's table has in-frame clones only and misses some. This sample has tens of thousands of clones, with approximately 80% found just once. Sample: peripheral blood. Every receptor here comes from a woman in her sixties with acute or convalescent COVID-19. Each CDR3 is given with its conserved first and last residue. A D gene is named only where the DNA matches it firmly. Size tells how often a clone was seen (once, few, many) or the class of an expanded clone, and some rows leave it out.

abundance: NA
d_gene: NA
j_gene: TRBJ2-5
v_gene: TRBV21-1
CDR3nt: TGTGCCAGCAGCAAAAAAGTATTGCGGCTACTCCAAGAGACCCAGTACTTC
CDR3aa: CASSKKVLRLLQETQYF

abundance: NA
d_gene: NA
j_gene: TRBJ2-7
v_gene: TRBV19
CDR3nt: TGTGCCAGTAGTATAGTTGTGGCGGGAGTTGGGGGCCGCGAGCAGTACTTC
CDR3aa: CASSIVVAGVGGREQYF

abundance: few
d_gene: TRBD1
j_gene: TRBJ2-5
v_gene: TRBV5-1
CDR3nt: TGCGCCAGCAGCGGCGGGACAGGGGGCTACCAAGAGACCCAGTACTTC
CDR3aa: CASSGGTGGYQETQYF

abundance: few
d_gene: TRBD1
j_gene: TRBJ1-1
v_gene: TRBV6-5
CDR3nt: TGTGCCAGCAAGGGACAGATGAACACTGAAGCTTTCTTT
CDR3aa: CASKGQMNTEAFF

abundance: NA
d_gene: NA
j_gene: TRBJ2-2
v_gene: TRBV7-6
CDR3nt: TGTGCCAGCAGCGAGCGGGCTACCCTTGGATCCGGGGAGCTGTTTTTT
CDR3aa: CASSERATLGSGELFF

abundance: NA
d_gene: NA
j_gene: TRBJ1-5
v_gene: TRBV24-1
CDR3nt: TGTGCCACCAGTGGATTCGGTAGCAATCAGCCCCAGCATTTT
CDR3aa: CATSGFGSNQPQHF

abundance: NA
d_gene: NA
j_gene: TRBJ1-4
v_gene: TRBV6-2/TRBV6-3
CDR3nt: TGTGCCAGCAGTACCGGGTCCTACGTAGAAAAACTGTTTTTT
CDR3aa: CASSTGSYVEKLFF

abundance: few
d_gene: NA
j_gene: TRBJ1-1
v_gene: TRBV19
CDR3nt: TGTGCCAGTAGAGGACCCGGGGGGAACACTGAAGCTTTCTTT
CDR3aa: CASRGPGGNTEAFF

abundance: NA
d_gene: NA
j_gene: TRBJ1-1
v_gene: TRBV7-9
CDR3nt: TGTGCCAGCAGCTTACGGGGGTCGAACACTGAAGCTTTCTTT
CDR3aa: CASSLRGSNTEAFF

abundance: NA
d_gene: TRBD2
j_gene: TRBJ2-7
v_gene: TRBV5-1
CDR3nt: TGCGCCAGCAATATTCTAGCGGGAGAGGCCTACGAGCAGTACTTC
CDR3aa: CASNILAGEAYEQYF

abundance: NA
d_gene: NA
j_gene: TRBJ2-5
v_gene: TRBV5-1
CDR3nt: TGCGCCAGCAGCTTGGACTCAGGGGTCCAAGAGACCCAGTACTTC
CDR3aa: CASSLDSGVQETQYF

abundance: NA
d_gene: TRBD1
j_gene: TRBJ1-6
v_gene: TRBV18
CDR3nt: TGTGCCAGCTCTAACACAGGGGATCGCAATTCACCCCTCCACTTT
CDR3aa: CASSNTGDRNSPLHF

abundance: once
d_gene: TRBD1
j_gene: TRBJ1-2
v_gene: TRBV3-1/TRBV3-2
CDR3nt: TGTGCCAGCAGCCGCAGGGGGACAGAAGACTATGGCTACACCTTC
CDR3aa: CASSRRGTEDYGYTF

abundance: NA
d_gene: NA
j_gene: TRBJ1-1
v_gene: TRBV7-9
CDR3nt: TGTGCCAGCAGCTTAGTCTACACTGAAGCTTTCTTT
CDR3aa: CASSLVYTEAFF

abundance: once
d_gene: NA
j_gene: TRBJ2-1
v_gene: TRBV7-7
CDR3nt: TGTGCCAGCAGCTCTCAGGGGGGCAATGAGCAGTTCTTC
CDR3aa: CASSSQGGNEQFF

abundance: NA
d_gene: NA
j_gene: TRBJ2-3
v_gene: TRBV29-1
CDR3nt: TGCAGCGATGGAGGGGCGAGAGCGGGTACAGATACGCAGTATTTT
CDR3aa: CSDGGARAGTDTQYF

abundance: NA
d_gene: TRBD1
j_gene: TRBJ2-1
v_gene: TRBV6-2/TRBV6-3
CDR3nt: TGTGCCAGCAGCCGGGACAGCACCTCCTACAATGAGCAGTTCTTC
CDR3aa: CASSRDSTSYNEQFF

abundance: NA
d_gene: NA
j_gene: TRBJ2-1
v_gene: TRBV14
CDR3nt: TGTGCCAGCAGCCGAGCGGGCTCCTACAATGAGCAGTTCTTC
CDR3aa: CASSRAGSYNEQFF

abundance: NA
d_gene: NA
j_gene: TRBJ1-2
v_gene: TRBV5-1
CDR3nt: TGCGCCAGCAGCTTGATGGACACCTCCTATGGCTACACCTTC
CDR3aa: CASSLMDTSYGYTF

abundance: NA
d_gene: TRBD1
j_gene: TRBJ1-2
v_gene: TRBV6-5
CDR3nt: TGTGCCAGCACCCCGGGACAGCTCTACTATGGCTACACCTTC
CDR3aa: CASTPGQLYYGYTF

abundance: NA
d_gene: NA
j_gene: TRBJ1-5
v_gene: TRBV6-5
CDR3nt: TGTGCCAGCAGTTATCTTCCACCTTTTAGCGATCAGCCCCAGCATTTT
CDR3aa: CASSYLPPFSDQPQHF

abundance: NA
d_gene: NA
j_gene: TRBJ1-1
v_gene: TRBV3-1/TRBV3-2
CDR3nt: TGTGCCAGCAGCCCTAGGAGGAACACTGAAGCTTTCTTT
CDR3aa: CASSPRRNTEAFF

abundance: NA
d_gene: NA
j_gene: TRBJ2-3
v_gene: TRBV7-3
CDR3nt: TGTGCCAGCAGCTTAGTAGACACAGATACGCAGTATTTT
CDR3aa: CASSLVDTDTQYF

abundance: NA
d_gene: NA
j_gene: TRBJ1-1
v_gene: TRBV18
CDR3nt: TGTGCCAGCTCACCACTTAGACAGGATAACACTGAAGCTTTCTTT
CDR3aa: CASSPLRQDNTEAFF

abundance: NA
d_gene: TRBD1
j_gene: TRBJ1-1
v_gene: TRBV13
CDR3nt: TGTGCCAGCAGCTTAACCGGACAGGGTAGAGTTGGGACTGAAGCTTTCTTT
CDR3aa: CASSLTGQGRVGTEAFF

abundance: NA
d_gene: TRBD1
j_gene: TRBJ1-1
v_gene: TRBV7-9
CDR3nt: TGTGCCAGCAGCGGCCCAGGGGGCCAGTACACTGAAGCTTTCTTT
CDR3aa: CASSGPGGQYTEAFF

abundance: once
d_gene: TRBD2
j_gene: TRBJ2-3
v_gene: TRBV30
CDR3nt: TGTGCCTGGAGTGTAGGAGCGGGGTCAGATACGCAGTATTTT
CDR3aa: CAWSVGAGSDTQYF

abundance: NA
d_gene: NA
j_gene: TRBJ2-3
v_gene: TRBV6-5
CDR3nt: TGTGCCAGCAGCCCAAGCACAGATACGCAGTATTTT
CDR3aa: CASSPSTDTQYF

abundance: NA
d_gene: TRBD1
j_gene: TRBJ2-5
v_gene: TRBV5-1
CDR3nt: TGCGCCAGCAGCTTGGGACAGGGGCAAGAGACCCAGTACTTC
CDR3aa: CASSLGQGQETQYF

abundance: NA
d_gene: TRBD2
j_gene: TRBJ2-1
v_gene: TRBV5-6
CDR3nt: TGTGCCAGCAGCTTCCTCCAGCTAGCGGGACACAATGAGCAGTTCTTC
CDR3aa: CASSFLQLAGHNEQFF

abundance: NA
d_gene: NA
j_gene: TRBJ1-4
v_gene: TRBV5-1
CDR3nt: TGCGCCAGCAGCTTGGATCGGGAAAAACTGTTTTTT
CDR3aa: CASSLDREKLFF

abundance: NA
d_gene: NA
j_gene: TRBJ1-2
v_gene: TRBV10-1
CDR3nt: TGCGCCAGCAGTCCCCGACAGGTTGCTGGCTACACCTTC
CDR3aa: CASSPRQVAGYTF

abundance: once
d_gene: TRBD2
j_gene: TRBJ2-2
v_gene: TRBV3-1/TRBV3-2
CDR3nt: TGTGCCAGCAGCCGTCGGCTAGCGGGGGTCGGGGAGCTGTTTTTT
CDR3aa: CASSRRLAGVGELFF

abundance: NA
d_gene: TRBD1
j_gene: TRBJ2-7
v_gene: TRBV18
CDR3nt: TGTGCCAGCTCACCACGGGGACAGGGGGAGCAGTACTTC
CDR3aa: CASSPRGQGEQYF

abundance: NA
d_gene: NA
j_gene: TRBJ2-7
v_gene: TRBV6-1
CDR3nt: TGTGCCAGCAGTGATAGCGGAGGTAGCTCCTACGAGCAGTACTTC
CDR3aa: CASSDSGGSSYEQYF

abundance: NA
d_gene: TRBD1
j_gene: TRBJ1-5
v_gene: TRBV2
CDR3nt: TGTGCCAGCGGTGACAGGGTGGGGAGCAATCAGCCCCAGCATTTT
CDR3aa: CASGDRVGSNQPQHF

abundance: NA
d_gene: TRBD1
j_gene: TRBJ2-1
v_gene: TRBV6-5
CDR3nt: TGTGCCAGCAGACGGGGACAGGGGGCCAATGAGCAGTTCTTC
CDR3aa: CASRRGQGANEQFF

abundance: NA
d_gene: TRBD2
j_gene: TRBJ2-1
v_gene: TRBV5-1
CDR3nt: TGCGCCAGCAGCTTGGCAGCGGGACTAGCGGGAGCCAATGAGCAGTTCTTC
CDR3aa: CASSLAAGLAGANEQFF

abundance: few
d_gene: NA
j_gene: TRBJ2-1
v_gene: TRBV19
CDR3nt: TGTGCCAGTAGACTAGACAATGAGCAGTTCTTC
CDR3aa: CASRLDNEQFF

abundance: NA
d_gene: NA
j_gene: TRBJ1-2
v_gene: TRBV18
CDR3nt: TGTGCCAGCTCACCGGCAGGGTTCACAAACTATGGCTACACCTTC
CDR3aa: CASSPAGFTNYGYTF

abundance: NA
d_gene: NA
j_gene: TRBJ2-7
v_gene: TRBV5-5
CDR3nt: TGTGCCAGCAGCCTCGTTGGGGGCGAGGGGTACGAGCAGTACTTC
CDR3aa: CASSLVGGEGYEQYF

abundance: NA
d_gene: NA
j_gene: TRBJ2-1
v_gene: TRBV5-4
CDR3nt: TGTGCCAGCAGACCGGACTTGAGCTCCTACAATGAGCAGTTCTTC
CDR3aa: CASRPDLSSYNEQFF

abundance: NA
d_gene: NA
j_gene: TRBJ1-6
v_gene: TRBV3-1/TRBV3-2
CDR3nt: TGTGCCAGCAGCCAAGACAGGGGAAATTCACCCCTCCACTTT
CDR3aa: CASSQDRGNSPLHF

abundance: NA
d_gene: NA
j_gene: TRBJ2-1
v_gene: TRBV10-3
CDR3nt: TGTGCCATCAGTGACGGGGGTTCCTACAATGAGCAGTTCTTC
CDR3aa: CAISDGGSYNEQFF

abundance: NA
d_gene: TRBD1
j_gene: TRBJ2-7
v_gene: TRBV27
CDR3nt: TGTGCCAGCAGTTTATTGGCCCCTCAACAGGGGGAGCAGTACTTC
CDR3aa: CASSLLAPQQGEQYF

abundance: once
d_gene: TRBD1
j_gene: TRBJ1-3
v_gene: TRBV18
CDR3nt: TGTGCCAGCTCCCCGGGCGGACAGGGGGCATTTGTCTCTGGAAACACCATATATTTT
CDR3aa: CASSPGGQGAFVSGNTIYF

abundance: NA
d_gene: NA
j_gene: TRBJ1-2
v_gene: TRBV19
CDR3nt: TGTGCCAGTTTATCTAATACAGGATTTAACTATGGCTACACCTTC
CDR3aa: CASLSNTGFNYGYTF

abundance: once
d_gene: NA
j_gene: TRBJ1-6
v_gene: TRBV5-5
CDR3nt: TGTGCCAGCAGCCTAGACCGGAGCTCCTATAATTCACCCCTCCACTTT
CDR3aa: CASSLDRSSYNSPLHF

abundance: NA
d_gene: NA
j_gene: TRBJ2-2
v_gene: TRBV7-3
CDR3nt: TGTGCCAGCAGCTTAAACTTGGAGACCGGGGAGCTGTTTTTT
CDR3aa: CASSLNLETGELFF

abundance: NA
d_gene: NA
j_gene: TRBJ2-2
v_gene: TRBV3-1/TRBV3-2
CDR3nt: TGTGCCAGCAGCCATCGCAGCACCGGGGAGCTGTTTTTT
CDR3aa: CASSHRSTGELFF

abundance: NA
d_gene: NA
j_gene: TRBJ1-5
v_gene: TRBV7-6
CDR3nt: TGTGCCAGCAGCTTAGGTACAGGCAATCAGCCCCAGCATTTT
CDR3aa: CASSLGTGNQPQHF

abundance: few
d_gene: NA
j_gene: TRBJ1-1
v_gene: TRBV5-1
CDR3nt: TGCGCCAGCAGCTTGGGCAGGGGTCAAGGCACTGAAGCTTTCTTT
CDR3aa: CASSLGRGQGTEAFF

abundance: NA
d_gene: NA
j_gene: TRBJ2-4
v_gene: TRBV4-1
CDR3nt: TGCGCCAGCAGCCAAGGTGGAGTTAGGGGGGGAAGAGCCAAAAACATTCAGTACTTC
CDR3aa: CASSQGGVRGGRAKNIQYF

abundance: NA
d_gene: TRBD2
j_gene: TRBJ2-1
v_gene: TRBV28
CDR3nt: TGTGCCAGCAGGATGGATTACGGGGGGTTAAAGGGTGAGCAGTTCTTC
CDR3aa: CASRMDYGGLKGEQFF

abundance: NA
d_gene: NA
j_gene: TRBJ2-1
v_gene: TRBV6-4
CDR3nt: TGTGCCAGCAGTCTGACCGGGGGTAACTACAATGAGCAGTTCTTC
CDR3aa: CASSLTGGNYNEQFF